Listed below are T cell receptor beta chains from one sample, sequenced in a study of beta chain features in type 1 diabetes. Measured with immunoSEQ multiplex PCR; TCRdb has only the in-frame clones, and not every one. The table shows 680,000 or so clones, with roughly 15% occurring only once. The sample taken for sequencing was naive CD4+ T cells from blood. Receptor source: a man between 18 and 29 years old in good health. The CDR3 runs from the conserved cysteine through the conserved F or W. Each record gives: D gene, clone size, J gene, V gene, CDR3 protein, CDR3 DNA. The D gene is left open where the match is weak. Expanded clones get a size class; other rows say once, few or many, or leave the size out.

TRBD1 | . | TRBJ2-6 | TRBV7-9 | CASSLGRDRGSGANVLTF | TGTGCCAGCAGCTTAGGCCGTGACAGGGGTTCTGGGGCCAACGTCCTGACTTTC
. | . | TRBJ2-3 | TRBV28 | CASSLRGGRTDTQYF | TGTGCCAGCAGTTTACGAGGGGGGCGGACAGATACGCAGTATTTT
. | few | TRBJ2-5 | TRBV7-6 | CASSPSSGTQYF | TGTGCCAGCAGCCCTAGTTCGGGAACCCAGTACTTC
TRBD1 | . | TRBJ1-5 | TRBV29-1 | CSVGQGGQPQHF | TGCAGCGTGGGACAGGGGGGTCAGCCCCAGCATTTT
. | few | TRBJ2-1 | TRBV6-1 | CASSILTDYNEQFF | TGTGCCAGCAGCATTTTGACAGATTACAATGAGCAGTTCTTC
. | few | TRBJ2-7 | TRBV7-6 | CASLPKWGTSRYEQYF | TGTGCCAGCCTGCCCAAGTGGGGCACCTCACGCTACGAGCAGTACTTC
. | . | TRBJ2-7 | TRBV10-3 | CASSATGTEQYF | TGTGCCAGCAGTGCAACAGGGACCGAGCAGTACTTC
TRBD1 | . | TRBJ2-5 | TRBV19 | CASSSSTLTGRETQYF | TGTGCCAGTAGCTCATCTACTTTGACAGGGCGAGAGACCCAGTACTTC
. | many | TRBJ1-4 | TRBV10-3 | CAISDFGRSESEKLFF | TGTGCCATCAGTGATTTCGGTCGGTCGGAAAGTGAAAAACTGTTTTTT
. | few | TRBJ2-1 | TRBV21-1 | CASSMGLAGGGDEQFF | TGTGCCAGCAGCATGGGGCTAGCGGGAGGGGGCGATGAGCAGTTCTTC
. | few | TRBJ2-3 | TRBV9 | CASSAQGTDTQYF | TGTGCCAGCAGCGCGCAGGGTACAGATACGCAGTATTTT
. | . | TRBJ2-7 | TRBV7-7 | CASSLAQGGAYEQYF | TGTGCTAGCAGCTTAGCACAGGGAGGGGCCTACGAGCAGTACTTC
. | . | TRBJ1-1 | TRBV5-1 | CASSLGSDIEAFF | TGCGCCAGCAGCTTGGGAAGTGACATTGAAGCTTTCTTT
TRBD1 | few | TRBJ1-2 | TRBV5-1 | CASSHDRGLGYGYTF | TGCGCCAGCAGCCATGACAGGGGGCTTGGCTATGGCTACACCTTC
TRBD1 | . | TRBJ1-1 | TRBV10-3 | CAISGQGRNTEAFF | TGTGCCATCAGTGGACAGGGGCGGAACACTGAAGCTTTCTTT
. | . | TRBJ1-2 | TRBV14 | CASSQRRGQLIYGYTF | TGTGCCAGCAGCCAACGGCGGGGACAACTGATCTATGGCTACACCTTC
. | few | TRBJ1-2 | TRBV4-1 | CASSQDARQYMALTF | TGCGCCAGCAGCCAAGACGCTCGACAGTATATGGCTTTGACCTTC
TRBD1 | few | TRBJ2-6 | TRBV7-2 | CASSFRGPGANVLTF | TGTGCCAGCAGCTTCAGGGGGCCAGGGGCCAACGTCCTGACTTTC
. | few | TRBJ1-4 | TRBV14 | CASSQERREGREINEKLFF | TGTGCCAGCAGCCAAGAGCGCAGGGAGGGACGGGAGATTAATGAAAAACTGTTTTTT
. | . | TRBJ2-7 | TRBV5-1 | CASSFGRANEQYF | TGCGCCAGCAGCTTCGGACGGGCCAACGAGCAGTACTTC